These 12 T cell receptor beta chains were all obtained from the same sample, sequenced in a study of cytomegalovirus exposure and HLA in healthy donors. The PCR used 60 Vbeta and 13 Jbeta primers. Data came from immunoSEQ multiplex PCR; TCRdb stores just in-frame clones and leaves some out. Of about 140,000 clones in the sample, over 60% are singletons; the top ten hold around 1.5%. Sequenced: PBMCs. Receptors were obtained from a female donor in good health and CMV-seronegative.

The chain recombines TRBV9 with TRBJ2-1, with 8 bases aligning to TRBD2. The V segment lost 0 bases and the J segment 0 bases; nucleotides outside the gene matches: 8. Looked up from germline, CDR1 is SGDLS and CDR2 is YYNGEE. This CDR3 has 18 residues. Written as DNA, the CDR3 is TGTGCCAGCAGCGTAGTAGGGCGGGAGGCAGGCTCCTACAATGAGCAGTTCTTC. This sequence encodes CASSVVGREAGSYNEQFF.

This sequence joins TRBV28 and TRBJ2-1; the match to TRBD2 covers 10 bases. This CDR3 comprises 16 residues. V lost 6 bases, J lost 6 bases, and 11 bases stayed unmatched. CDR1 and CDR2 from the germline V gene are MDHEN and SYDVKM. The CDR3 sequence: CASSPSGSGGFNEQFF. DNA of the CDR3: TGTGCCAGCAGCCCTTCGGGTAGCGGGGGGTTCAATGAGCAGTTCTTC.

This clone has more than one count but fewer than ten. The rearrangement uses TRBV11-3 and TRBJ2-7, with unresolved D. The CDR3 consists of 13 residues. Germline assignment: CDR1 SGHNT and CDR2 YENEEA. V gave up 1 base and J gave up 3 bases, with 7 bases separating them. The CDR3 sequence: CASSLALYYEQYF. CDR3 nucleotides: TGTGCCAGCAGCTTAGCACTCTACTACGAGCAGTACTTC.

This clone appeared a single time. J is TRBJ2-7 and V is TRBV5-1, with D possibly TRBD1 on 5 matching bases. Trimming stripped 2 bases from V and 5 bases from J, with 8 bases between. Germline V CDR1 and CDR2: SGHRS, YFSETQ. This CDR3 comprises 12 residues. The CDR3 is CASSFQGNEQYF. The CDR3 nucleotides read TGCGCCAGCAGCTTTCAGGGCAACGAGCAGTACTTC.

The J gene is TRBJ1-1, the V gene TRBV6-5; possibly TRBD1 for D (5 bases). Trimming removed 7 bases at V and 1 base at J, with 7 bases between. Germline CDR1 MNHEY, CDR2 SVGAGI. CDR3 length: 12 amino acids. DNA of the CDR3: TGTGCCAGCACCGGGGGGAACACTGAAGCTTTCTTT. It is translated as CASTGGNTEAFF.

The chain recombines TRBV19 with TRBJ1-2, with TRBD1 as a possible D gene (5 bases). The CDR3 is 13 residues long. CDR1 LNHDA and CDR2 SQIVND come from the germline V gene (reference sequence). V lost 4 bases and J 3 bases, leaving 9 bases between the germline ends. CDR3 in amino acids: CASSSGGDYGYTF. In nucleotides, the CDR3 is TGTGCCAGTAGTAGCGGGGGGGACTATGGCTACACCTTC. The full variable domain, in which reference TRBV19 and TRBJ1-2 provide the parts outside the CDR3, is DGGITQSPKYLFRKEGQNVTLSCEQNLNHDAMYWYRQDPGQGLRLIYYSQIVNDFQKGDIAEGYSVSREKKESFPLTVTSAQKNPTAFYLCASSSGGDYGYTFGSGTRLTVV.

V is TRBV9 and J is TRBJ2-6; 8 bases are shared with TRBD2. Germline CDR1 is SGDLS and CDR2 is YYNGEE. V was pared by 4 bases and J by 1 base, with 10 bases of the junction left unmatched. The CDR3 runs to 18 residues. The CDR3 DNA follows: TGTGCCAGCAGCCCTCGAGGTAGCGGGATATCTGGGGCCAACGTCCTGACTTTC. Amino acids: CASSPRGSGISGANVLTF.

J is TRBJ1-4 and V is TRBV7-9, with TRBD1 matching over 7 bases. Germline-derived CDR1 and CDR2 are SEHNR and FQNEAQ (reference sequence). The CDR3 spans 15 residues. Trimming cost V 4 bases and J 6 bases; bases outside gene matches: 8. CDR3: CASSSLTGMYEKLFF. The CDR3 coding sequence is TGTGCCAGCAGCTCATTGACAGGGATGTATGAAAAACTGTTTTTT. Full variable domain (outside the CDR3, taken from reference TRBV7-9 and TRBJ1-4): DTGVSQNPRHKITKRGQNVTFRCDPISEHNRLYWYRQTLGQGPEFLTYFQNEAQLEKSRLLSDRFSAERPKGSFSTLEIQRTEQGDSAMYLCASSSLTGMYEKLFFGSGTQLSVL.

The genes are TRBV27 and TRBJ1-5; D ambiguous. CDR3 length: 14 residues. V was clipped by 3 bases and J by 6 bases, with 12 bases between them. Germline V lookup: CDR1 MNHEY, CDR2 SMNVEV (reference sequence). The CDR3 here is CASSFGIGIQPQHF. CDR3 in DNA: TGTGCCAGCAGTTTCGGGATTGGCATTCAGCCCCAGCATTTT.

The chain uses TRBV29-1 and TRBJ2-7; possibly TRBD1 for D (5 bases). Germline V lookup: CDR1 SQVTM, CDR2 ANQGSEA. V lost 5 bases, J lost 0 bases, and 11 bases lay in between. The CDR3 totals 13 residues. This CDR3 is CSVRAGNSYEQYF. In DNA form, the CDR3 reads TGCAGCGTTCGCGCAGGGAACTCCTACGAGCAGTACTTC.

For this clone: Germline and junction disagree at one end, which may indicate a read error. This chain connects TRBV2 to TRBJ2-7, with D possibly matching TRBD1 (6 bases). The CDR3 extends over 16 amino acids. Germline V lookup: CDR1 SNHLY, CDR2 FYNNEI. CDR3 sequence: CAGSAQGSFISYEQYF. The CDR3, as DNA: TGTGCCGGCAGTGCACAGGGAAGTTTTATCTCCTACGAGCAGTACTTC.

This clone came up a few times. The gene calls are TRBV5-4 and TRBJ1-1, with a tentative D call TRBD1 (6 bases). V was shortened by 4 bases and J by 1 base, with 8 bases between the two germline ends. This CDR3 is 13 amino acids long. Germline CDR1 reads SGHNT; CDR2 reads YYREEE (reference sequence). DNA of the CDR3: TGTGCCAGCAGCCGACAGGAGAACACTGAAGCTTTCTTT. Its translation: CASSRQENTEAFF. Full variable domain (missing parts from reference TRBV5-4 and TRBJ1-1): ETGVTQSPTHLIKTRGQQVTLRCSSQSGHNTVSWYQQALGQGPQFIFQYYREEENGRGNFPPRFSGLQFPNYSSELNVNALELDDSALYLCASSRQENTEAFFGQGTRLTVV.